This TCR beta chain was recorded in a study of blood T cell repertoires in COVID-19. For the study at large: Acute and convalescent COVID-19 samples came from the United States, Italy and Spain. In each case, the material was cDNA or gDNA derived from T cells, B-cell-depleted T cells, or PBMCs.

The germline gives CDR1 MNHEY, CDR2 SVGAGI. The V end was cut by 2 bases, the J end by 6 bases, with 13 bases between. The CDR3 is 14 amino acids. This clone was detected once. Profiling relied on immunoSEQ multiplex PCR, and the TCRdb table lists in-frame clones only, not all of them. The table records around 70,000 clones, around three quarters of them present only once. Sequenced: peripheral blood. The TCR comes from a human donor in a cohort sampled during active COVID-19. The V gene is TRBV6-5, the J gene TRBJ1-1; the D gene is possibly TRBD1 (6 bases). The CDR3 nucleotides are TGTGCCAGCAGTTACGGGTTGGGGGCCGCTGAAGCTTTCTTT. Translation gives CASSYGLGAAEAFF.